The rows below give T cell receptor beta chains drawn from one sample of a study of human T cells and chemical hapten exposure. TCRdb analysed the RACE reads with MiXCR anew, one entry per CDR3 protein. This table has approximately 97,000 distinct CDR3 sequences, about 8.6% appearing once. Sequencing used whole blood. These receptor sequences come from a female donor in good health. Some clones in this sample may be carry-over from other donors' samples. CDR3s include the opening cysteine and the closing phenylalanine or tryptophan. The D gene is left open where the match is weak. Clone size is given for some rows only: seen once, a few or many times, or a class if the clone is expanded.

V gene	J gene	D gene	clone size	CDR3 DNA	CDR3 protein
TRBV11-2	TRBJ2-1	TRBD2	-	TGTGTCAGCAGCAACGGACTAGCGGGAATATATGAGCAGTTCTTC	CVSSNGLAGIYEQFF
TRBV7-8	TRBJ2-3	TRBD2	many	TGTGCCAGCAGCTTAACCCAATGGACTAGCGGGAGGTGGGCAGATACGCAGTATTTT	CASSLTQWTSGRWADTQYF
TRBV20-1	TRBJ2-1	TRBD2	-	TGCAGTGCTCCTCCGGGACTAGCCTCCTACAATGAGCAGTTCTTC	CSAPPGLASYNEQFF
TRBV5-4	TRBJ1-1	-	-	TGTGCCAGCAGCGGACGCACAGGCCTGAACACTGAAGCTTTCTTT	CASSGRTGLNTEAFF
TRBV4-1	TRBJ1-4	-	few	TGCGCCAGCAGCCATAGACAGGCAACTAATGAAAAACTGTTTTTT	CASSHRQATNEKLFF
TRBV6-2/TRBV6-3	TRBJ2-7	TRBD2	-	TGTGCCAGCAGTTACCCGCGGGGGTTACAGACCTACTACGAGCAGTACTTC	CASSYPRGLQTYYEQYF
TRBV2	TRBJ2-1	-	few	TGTGCCAGCAGCCCAAACCGAGGGGCGAATGAGCAGTTCTTC	CASSPNRGANEQFF
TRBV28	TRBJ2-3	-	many	TGTGCCAGCAGTCCATTACTAGGGACAGATACGCAGTATTTT	CASSPLLGTDTQYF
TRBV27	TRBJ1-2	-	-	TGTGCCAGCAGTGCTGGGGACGGAGACTATGGCTACACCTTC	CASSAGDGDYGYTF
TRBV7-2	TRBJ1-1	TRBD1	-	TGTGCCAGCAGCTTAAGACAGGGGATAAACACTGAAGCTTTCTTT	CASSLRQGINTEAFF
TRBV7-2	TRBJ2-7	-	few	TGTGCCAGCAGCCGGCAGATCTCCTACGAGCAGTACTTC	CASSRQISYEQYF
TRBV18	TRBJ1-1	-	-	TGTGCCAGCTCACCGAGCCCCGGACGGGAAGCTTTCTTT	CASSPSPGREAFF
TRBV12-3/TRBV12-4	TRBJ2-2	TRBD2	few	TGTGCCAGCAGTACACTAGCGGGAGTAGTCGGGGAGCTGTTTTTT	CASSTLAGVVGELFF
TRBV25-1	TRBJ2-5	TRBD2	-	TGTGCCAGCAGTGAATCGAGGGTAGGGAGGGATTCGCAGGAGACCCAGTACTTC	CASSESRVGRDSQETQYF
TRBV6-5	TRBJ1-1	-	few	TGTGCCAGCAGTTACTCGACCGACACCTGGAACACTGAAGCTTTCTTT	CASSYSTDTWNTEAFF
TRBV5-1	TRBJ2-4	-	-	TGCGCCAGCAGCTTGAGGGGGACCCTAAACATTCAGTACTTC	CASSLRGTLNIQYF
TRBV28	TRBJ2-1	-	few	TGTGCCAGCAGCCTCGACGTATACAATGAGCAGTTCTTC	CASSLDVYNEQFF
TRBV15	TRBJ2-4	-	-	TGTGCCACCAGCAGAGTGACCCGAACGATTCAGTACTTC	CATSRVTRTIQYF
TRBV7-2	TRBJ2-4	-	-	TGTGCCAGCAGCTCCCCACAGATAGCCAAAAACATTCAGTACTTC	CASSSPQIAKNIQYF
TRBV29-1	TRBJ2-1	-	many	TGCAGCGCCCCGAGGGCGGGCGGCTCCTACAATGAGCAGTTCTTC	CSAPRAGGSYNEQFF
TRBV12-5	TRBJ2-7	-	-	TGTGCTAGTGGTCCTATTGGTCAGGGTACCGAGCAGTACTTC	CASGPIGQGTEQYF
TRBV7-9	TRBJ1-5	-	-	TGTGCCAGCAGCTTTGCCCTTCAGCCCCAGCATTTT	CASSFALQPQHF
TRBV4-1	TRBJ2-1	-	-	TGCGCCAGCAGCCAAGGACTAAAAAGGCAAGTCGGTGAGCAGTTCTTC	CASSQGLKRQVGEQFF
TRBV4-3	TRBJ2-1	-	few	TGCGCCAGCAGCCAGGGAATAGGGAGGACTCGTAGAACGGAGCAGTTCTTC	CASSQGIGRTRRTEQFF
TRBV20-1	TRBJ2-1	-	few	TGCAGTGCTAGAGGGGGAACGGGGCGATATTACAATGAGCAGTTCTTC	CSARGGTGRYYNEQFF
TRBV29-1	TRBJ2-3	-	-	TGCAGCGTATTAATCTTGGGGGGGCTCACAGATACGCAGTATTTT	CSVLILGGLTDTQYF
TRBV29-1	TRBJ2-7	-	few	TGCAGCGTTGAAGATGTTTCCAGGGGTTCCTACGAGCAGTACTTC	CSVEDVSRGSYEQYF
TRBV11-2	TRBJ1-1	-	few	TGTGCCAGCAGCTTAGGTCGGGCCACTGAAGCTTTCTTT	CASSLGRATEAFF
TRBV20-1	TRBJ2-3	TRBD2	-	TGCAGTGCTAGACAAGATCAGGGGCTAGCGGGAGGCCCGGGCACAGATACGCAGTATTTT	CSARQDQGLAGGPGTDTQYF
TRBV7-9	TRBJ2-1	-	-	TGTGCCAGCAGCTTAGGCCCGACGGGCGATGAGCAGTTCTTC	CASSLGPTGDEQFF
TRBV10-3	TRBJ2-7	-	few	TGTGCCATCAGTGAGTCTTGGGCAGAGCAGTACTTC	CAISESWAEQYF
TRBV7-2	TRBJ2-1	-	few	TGTGCCAGCAGCTTAGTGGGGACCGACTACAATGAGCAGTTCTTC	CASSLVGTDYNEQFF
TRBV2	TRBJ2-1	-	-	TGTGCCAGCAGTGAAGCGCTTGGAGGCCCCAATGAGCAGTTCTTC	CASSEALGGPNEQFF
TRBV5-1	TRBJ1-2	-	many	TGCGCCAGCAGCCCGACCATTAACTATGGCTACACCTTC	CASSPTINYGYTF
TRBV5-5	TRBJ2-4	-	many	TGTGCCAGCAGCTTGTCTACGGGAGCGAGAACTGATATAGCCAAAAACATTCAGTACTTC	CASSLSTGARTDIAKNIQYF